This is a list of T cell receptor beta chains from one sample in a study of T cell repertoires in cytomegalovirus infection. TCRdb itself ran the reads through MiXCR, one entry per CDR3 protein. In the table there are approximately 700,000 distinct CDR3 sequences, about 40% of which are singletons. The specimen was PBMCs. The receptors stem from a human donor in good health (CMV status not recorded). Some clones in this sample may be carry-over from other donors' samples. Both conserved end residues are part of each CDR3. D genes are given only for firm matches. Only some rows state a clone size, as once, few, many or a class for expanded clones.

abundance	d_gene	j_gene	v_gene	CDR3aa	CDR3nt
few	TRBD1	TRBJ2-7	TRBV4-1	CASSLGATGGVYEQYF	TGCGCCAGCAGCTTAGGAGCGACAGGGGGCGTCTACGAGCAGTACTTC
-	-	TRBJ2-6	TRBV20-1	CSAPRSSGANVLTF	TGCAGTGCTCCTCGAAGCTCTGGGGCCAACGTCCTGACTTTC
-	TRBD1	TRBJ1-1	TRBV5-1	CASSQRQGAGEAFF	TGCGCCAGCAGCCAGCGACAGGGGGCTGGTGAAGCTTTCTTT
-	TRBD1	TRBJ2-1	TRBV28	CASNQWDRNNEQFF	TGTGCCAGCAACCAGTGGGACAGAAACAATGAGCAGTTCTTC
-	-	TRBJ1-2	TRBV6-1	CASSGVYGRHYGYTF	TGTGCCAGCAGTGGAGTCTATGGGAGGCACTATGGCTACACCTTC
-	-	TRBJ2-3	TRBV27	CASSLLGPYTDTQYF	TGTGCCAGCAGTTTGCTGGGGCCATACACAGATACGCAGTATTTT
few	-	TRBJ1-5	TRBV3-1	CASSHAPGTGSQPQHF	TGTGCCAGCAGCCACGCGCCCGGGACGGGGAGTCAGCCCCAGCATTTT
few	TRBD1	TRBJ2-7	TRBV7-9	CASSFWTGIPYEQYF	TGTGCCAGCAGCTTCTGGACAGGGATCCCCTACGAGCAGTACTTC
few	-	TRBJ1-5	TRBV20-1	CSARDPRGYQHF	TGCAGTGCTAGAGATCCAAGGGGCTACCAGCATTTT
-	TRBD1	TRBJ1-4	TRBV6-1	CASRPGTGGVNEKLFF	TGTGCCAGCAGGCCCGGGACAGGGGGTGTGAATGAAAAACTGTTTTTT
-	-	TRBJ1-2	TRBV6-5	CASRQGVGYGYTF	TGTGCCAGCCGCCAAGGGGTAGGCTATGGCTACACCTTC
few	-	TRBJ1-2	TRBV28	CASSLRANGYTF	TGTGCCAGCAGTTTACGTGCAAATGGCTACACCTTC
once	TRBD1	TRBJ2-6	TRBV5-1	CASSDSRRTGVSGANVLTF	TGCGCCAGCAGCGATTCCAGGAGGACAGGTGTCTCTGGGGCCAACGTCCTGACTTTC
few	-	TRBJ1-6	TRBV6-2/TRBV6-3	CASSYRVGSSYNSPLHF	TGTGCCAGCAGTTACCGGGTCGGAAGCTCCTATAATTCACCCCTCCACTTT
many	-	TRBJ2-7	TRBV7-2	CASSLSGFEGTYEQYF	TGTGCCAGCAGCTTATCCGGTTTTGAGGGTACCTACGAGCAGTACTTC
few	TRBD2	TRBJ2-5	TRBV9	CASSVDPAGLTKETQYF	TGTGCCAGCAGCGTAGATCCAGCGGGGCTAACAAAAGAGACCCAGTACTTC
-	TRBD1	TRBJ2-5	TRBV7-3	CASSSGTGKGQETQYF	TGTGCCAGCAGCTCCGGGACGGGAAAGGGACAGGAGACCCAGTACTTC
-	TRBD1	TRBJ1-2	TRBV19	CDSSTNRGRGYGYTF	TGTGACAGTAGTACAAACAGGGGGCGAGGTTATGGCTACACCTTC
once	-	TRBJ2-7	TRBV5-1	CASSLAKGTYEQYF	TGCGCCAGCAGCTTGGCGAAGGGGACCTACGAGCAGTACTTC
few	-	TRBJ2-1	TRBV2	CASKKPNGDNEQFF	TGTGCCAGCAAAAAGCCTAACGGCGACAATGAGCAGTTCTTC
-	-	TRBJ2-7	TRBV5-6	CASVGPGVYEQYF	TGTGCCAGCGTCGGACCAGGCGTGTACGAGCAGTACTTC
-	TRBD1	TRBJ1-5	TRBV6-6	CASSYSGQGNQPQHF	TGTGCCAGCAGTTACTCGGGACAGGGAAATCAGCCCCAGCATTTT
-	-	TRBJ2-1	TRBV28	CASSPSGQGTLTQFF	TGTGCCAGCAGTCCATCCGGCCAGGGGACACTAACGCAGTTCTTC
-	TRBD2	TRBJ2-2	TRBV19	CASGREGLTGELFF	TGTGCCAGTGGTCGGGAGGGCCTCACCGGGGAGCTGTTTTTT
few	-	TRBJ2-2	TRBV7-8	CASSPGTQNTGELFF	TGTGCCAGCAGCCCTGGGACACAGAACACCGGGGAGCTGTTTTTT
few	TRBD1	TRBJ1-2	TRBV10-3	CAITGGYGYTF	TGTGCCATTACAGGGGGCTATGGCTACACCTTC
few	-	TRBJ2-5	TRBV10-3	CAISSTGKTQETQYF	TGTGCCATCAGTAGTACAGGGAAAACCCAAGAGACCCAGTACTTC
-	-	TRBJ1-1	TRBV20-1	CSAGGWAAGNTEAFF	TGCAGTGCTGGGGGGTGGGCGGCGGGGAACACTGAAGCTTTCTTT
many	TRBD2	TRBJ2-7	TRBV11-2	CASSPSGGSYEQYF	TGTGCCAGCAGCCCAAGCGGGGGTTCCTACGAGCAGTACTTC
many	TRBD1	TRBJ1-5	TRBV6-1	CASSETGGNQPQHF	TGTGCCAGCAGTGAAACAGGGGGCAATCAGCCCCAGCATTTT
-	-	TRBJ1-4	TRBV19	CASSIGGTSNEKLFF	TGTGCCAGTAGTATAGGTGGGACATCTAATGAAAAACTGTTTTTT
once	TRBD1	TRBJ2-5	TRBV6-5	CASSPGLGWGQETQYF	TGTGCCAGCAGCCCGGGTCTGGGCTGGGGACAGGAGACCCAGTACTTC
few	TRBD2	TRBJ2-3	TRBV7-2	CASRLAGSSTDTQYF	TGTGCCAGCAGACTAGCGGGTTCTAGCACAGATACGCAGTATTTT
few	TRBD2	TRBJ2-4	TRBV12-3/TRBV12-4	CASSLGGEGTKNIQYF	TGTGCCAGCAGTTTAGGGGGGGAGGGGACCAAAAACATTCAGTACTTC
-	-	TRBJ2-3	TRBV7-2	CASSVVAGNRGDTQYF	TGTGCCAGCAGCGTAGTAGCGGGAAACAGGGGAGATACGCAGTATTTT
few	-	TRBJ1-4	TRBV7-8	CASSLGGGSEKLFF	TGTGCCAGCAGCTTAGGGGGGGGATCTGAAAAACTGTTTTTT
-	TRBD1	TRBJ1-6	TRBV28	CASSSGTGVHVLHF	TGTGCCAGCAGTTCCGGGACAGGGGTCCATGTCCTCCACTTT
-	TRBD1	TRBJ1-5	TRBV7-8	CASSLALTGVINQPQHF	TGTGCCAGCAGCTTAGCGTTGACAGGGGTGATCAATCAGCCCCAGCATTTT
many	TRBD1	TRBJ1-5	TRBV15	CATSLDREAPQPQHF	TGTGCCACCAGCCTAGACAGGGAGGCCCCTCAGCCCCAGCATTTT
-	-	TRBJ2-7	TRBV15	CATSRLGGSMYEQYF	TGTGCCACCAGCAGACTGGGGGGTTCTATGTACGAGCAGTACTTC
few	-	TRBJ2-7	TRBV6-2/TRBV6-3	CASRTQGGVYEQYF	TGTGCCAGCAGGACACAGGGAGGTGTCTACGAGCAGTACTTC
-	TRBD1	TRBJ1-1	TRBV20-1	CSAPTGFLMNTEAFF	TGCAGTGCGCCGACAGGGTTTTTGATGAACACTGAAGCTTTCTTT
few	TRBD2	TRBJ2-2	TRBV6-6	CASSDWTSGTGELFF	TGTGCCAGCAGTGATTGGACTAGCGGCACCGGGGAGCTGTTTTTT
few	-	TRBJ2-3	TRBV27	CASSFWRTAQLTDTQYF	TGTGCCAGCAGTTTCTGGCGGACAGCGCAACTCACAGATACGCAGTATTTT
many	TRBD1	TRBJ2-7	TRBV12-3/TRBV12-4	CASSFRQGGEQYF	TGTGCCAGCAGTTTCCGACAGGGCGGCGAGCAGTACTTC
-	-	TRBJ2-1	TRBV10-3	CAISPEDLSGNEQFF	TGTGCCATCAGCCCCGAGGATCTGTCGGGTAATGAGCAGTTCTTC
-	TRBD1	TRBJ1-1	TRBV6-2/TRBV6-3	CASPGDRAGTEAFF	TGTGCCAGCCCCGGGGACAGAGCCGGCACTGAAGCTTTCTTT
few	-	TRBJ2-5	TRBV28	CASSLVNREETQYF	TGTGCCAGCAGTTTAGTGAATCGTGAAGAGACCCAGTACTTC
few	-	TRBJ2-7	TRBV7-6	CASSSPSGEQYF	TGTGCCAGCAGCTCCCCGTCGGGCGAGCAGTACTTC